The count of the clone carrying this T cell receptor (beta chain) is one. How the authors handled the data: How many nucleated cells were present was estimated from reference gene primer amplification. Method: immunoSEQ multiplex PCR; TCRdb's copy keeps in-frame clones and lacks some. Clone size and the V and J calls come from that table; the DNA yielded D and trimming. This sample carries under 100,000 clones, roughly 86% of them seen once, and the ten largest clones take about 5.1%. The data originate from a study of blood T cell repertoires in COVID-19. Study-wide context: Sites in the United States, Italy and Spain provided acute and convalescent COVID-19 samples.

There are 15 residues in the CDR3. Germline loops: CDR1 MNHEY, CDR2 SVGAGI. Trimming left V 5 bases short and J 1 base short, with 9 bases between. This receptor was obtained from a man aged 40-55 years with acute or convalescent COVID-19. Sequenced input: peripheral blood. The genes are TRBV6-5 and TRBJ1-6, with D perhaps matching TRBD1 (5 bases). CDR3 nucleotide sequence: TGTGCCAGCAGTCGTAGGGGTTCCTATAATTCACCCCTCCACTTT. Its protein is CASSRRGSYNSPLHF.